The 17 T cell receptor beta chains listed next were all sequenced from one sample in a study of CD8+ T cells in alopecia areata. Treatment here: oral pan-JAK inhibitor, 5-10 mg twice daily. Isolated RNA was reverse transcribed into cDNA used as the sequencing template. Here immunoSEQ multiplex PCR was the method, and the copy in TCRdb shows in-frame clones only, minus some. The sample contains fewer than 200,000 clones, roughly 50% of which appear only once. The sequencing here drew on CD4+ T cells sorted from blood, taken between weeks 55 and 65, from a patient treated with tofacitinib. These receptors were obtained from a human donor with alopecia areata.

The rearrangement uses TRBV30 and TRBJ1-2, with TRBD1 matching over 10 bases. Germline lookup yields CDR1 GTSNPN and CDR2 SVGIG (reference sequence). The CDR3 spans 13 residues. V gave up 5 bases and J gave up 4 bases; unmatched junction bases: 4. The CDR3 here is CAWGDRGVYGYTF. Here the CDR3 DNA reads TGTGCCTGGGGGGACAGGGGCGTCTATGGCTACACCTTC.

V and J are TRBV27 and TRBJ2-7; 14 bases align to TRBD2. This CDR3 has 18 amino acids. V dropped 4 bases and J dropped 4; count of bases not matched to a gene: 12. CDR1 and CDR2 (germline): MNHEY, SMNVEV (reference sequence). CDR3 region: CASSSSPGTSGGRYEQYF. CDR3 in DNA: TGTGCCAGCAGTTCCTCACCCGGGACTAGCGGGGGAAGGTACGAGCAGTACTTC.

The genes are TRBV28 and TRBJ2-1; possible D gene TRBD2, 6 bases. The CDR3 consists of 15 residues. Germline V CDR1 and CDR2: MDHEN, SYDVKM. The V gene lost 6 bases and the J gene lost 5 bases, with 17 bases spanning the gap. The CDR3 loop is CASSTGLADHNEQFF. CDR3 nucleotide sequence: TGTGCCAGCAGCACGGGACTCGCGGACCACAATGAGCAGTTCTTC.

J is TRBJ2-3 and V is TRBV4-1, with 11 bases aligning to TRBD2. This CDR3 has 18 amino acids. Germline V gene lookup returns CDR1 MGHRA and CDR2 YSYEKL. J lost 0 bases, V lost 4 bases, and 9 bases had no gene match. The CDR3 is CASSRPGLAGGSTDTQYF. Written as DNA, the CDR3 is TGCGCCAGCAGCCGCCCGGGGCTAGCGGGGGGTAGCACAGATACGCAGTATTTT.

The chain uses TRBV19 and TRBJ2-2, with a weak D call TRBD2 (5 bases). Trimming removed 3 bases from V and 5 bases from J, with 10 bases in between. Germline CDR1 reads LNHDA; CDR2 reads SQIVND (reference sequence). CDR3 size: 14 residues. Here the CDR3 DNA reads TGTGCCAGTAGTATGTCCCGGGATACCGGGGAGCTGTTTTTT. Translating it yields CASSMSRDTGELFF. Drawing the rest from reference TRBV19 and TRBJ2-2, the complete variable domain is DGGITQSPKYLFRKEGQNVTLSCEQNLNHDAMYWYRQDPGQGLRLIYYSQIVNDFQKGDIAEGYSVSREKKESFPLTVTSAQKNPTAFYLCASSMSRDTGELFFGEGSRLTVL.

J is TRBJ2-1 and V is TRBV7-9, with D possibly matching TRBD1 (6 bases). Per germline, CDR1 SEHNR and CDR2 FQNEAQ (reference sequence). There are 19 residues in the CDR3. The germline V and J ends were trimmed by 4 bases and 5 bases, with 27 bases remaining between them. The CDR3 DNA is TGTGCCAGCAGCTCCCTTATAGCGCGTCCGGGACAACCGAACAATGAGCAGTTCTTC. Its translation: CASSSLIARPGQPNNEQFF.

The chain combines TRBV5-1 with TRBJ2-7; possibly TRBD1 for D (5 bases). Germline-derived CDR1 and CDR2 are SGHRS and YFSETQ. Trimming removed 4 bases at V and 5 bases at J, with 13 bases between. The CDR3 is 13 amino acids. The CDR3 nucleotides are TGCGCCAGCAGCAGCCCCGGCAGGGACGAGCAGTACTTC. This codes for CASSSPGRDEQYF.

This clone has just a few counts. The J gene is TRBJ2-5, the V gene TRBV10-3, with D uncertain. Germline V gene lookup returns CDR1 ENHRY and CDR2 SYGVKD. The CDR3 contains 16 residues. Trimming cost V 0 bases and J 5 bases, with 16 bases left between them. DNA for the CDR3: TGTGCCATCAGTGAGTCATTAAAGGGCGCGGTGGAGACCCAGTACTTC. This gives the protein CAISESLKGAVETQYF.

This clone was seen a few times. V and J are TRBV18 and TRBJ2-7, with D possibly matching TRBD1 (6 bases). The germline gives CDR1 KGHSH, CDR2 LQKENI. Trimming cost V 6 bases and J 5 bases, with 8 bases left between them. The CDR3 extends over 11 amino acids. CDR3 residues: CASSYRDEQYF. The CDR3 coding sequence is TGTGCCAGCTCGTACAGGGACGAGCAGTACTTC.

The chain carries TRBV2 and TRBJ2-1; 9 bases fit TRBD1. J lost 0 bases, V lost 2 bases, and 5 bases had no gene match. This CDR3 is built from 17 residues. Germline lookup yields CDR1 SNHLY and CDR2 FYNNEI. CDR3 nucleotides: TGTGCCAGCAGTGAACGACAGGGGGTGTCCTCCTACAATGAGCAGTTCTTC. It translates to CASSERQGVSSYNEQFF.

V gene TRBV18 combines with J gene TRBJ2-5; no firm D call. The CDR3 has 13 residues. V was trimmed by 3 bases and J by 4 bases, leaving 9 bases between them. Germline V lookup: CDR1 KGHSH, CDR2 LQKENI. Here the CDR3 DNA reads TGTGCCAGCTCACCTCGTTCGGTAGAGACCCAGTACTTC. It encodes CASSPRSVETQYF.

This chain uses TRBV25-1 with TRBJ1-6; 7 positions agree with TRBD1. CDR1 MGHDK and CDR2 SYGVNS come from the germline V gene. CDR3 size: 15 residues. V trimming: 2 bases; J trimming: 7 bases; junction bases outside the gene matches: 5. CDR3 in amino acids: CASSETGDSNSPLHF. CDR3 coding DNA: TGTGCCAGCAGTGAAACAGGGGATTCCAATTCACCCCTCCACTTT.

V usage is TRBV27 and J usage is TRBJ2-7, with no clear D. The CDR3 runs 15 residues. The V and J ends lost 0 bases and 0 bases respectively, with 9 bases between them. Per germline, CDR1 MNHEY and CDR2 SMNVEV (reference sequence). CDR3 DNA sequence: TGTGCCAGCAGTTTATCCCCAAGGAGCTCCTACGAGCAGTACTTC. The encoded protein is CASSLSPRSSYEQYF.

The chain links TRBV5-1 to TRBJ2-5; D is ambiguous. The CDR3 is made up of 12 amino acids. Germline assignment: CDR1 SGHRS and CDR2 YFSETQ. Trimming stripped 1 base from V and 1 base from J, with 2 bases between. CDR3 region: CASSLSQETQYF. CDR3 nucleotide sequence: TGCGCCAGCAGCTTGAGCCAAGAGACCCAGTACTTC.

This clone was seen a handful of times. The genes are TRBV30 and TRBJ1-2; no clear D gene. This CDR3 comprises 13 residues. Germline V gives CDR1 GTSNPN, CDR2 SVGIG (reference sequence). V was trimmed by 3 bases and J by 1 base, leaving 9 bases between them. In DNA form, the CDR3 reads TGTGCCTGGAGCTTGAGTCTTAACTATGGCTACACCTTC. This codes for CAWSLSLNYGYTF.

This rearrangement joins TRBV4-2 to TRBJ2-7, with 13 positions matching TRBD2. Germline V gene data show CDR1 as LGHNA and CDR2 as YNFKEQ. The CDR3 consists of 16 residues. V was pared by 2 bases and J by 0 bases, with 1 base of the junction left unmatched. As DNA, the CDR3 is TGTGCCAGCAGCCAAACTAGCGGGGGGGCCTCCTACGAGCAGTACTTC. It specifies CASSQTSGGASYEQYF.

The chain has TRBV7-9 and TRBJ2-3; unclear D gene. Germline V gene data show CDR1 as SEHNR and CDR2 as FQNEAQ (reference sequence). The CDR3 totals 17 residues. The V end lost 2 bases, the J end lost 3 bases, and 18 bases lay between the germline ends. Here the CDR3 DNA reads TGTGCCAGCAGCTTATTGCCCAACCCATCATCAACAGATACGCAGTATTTT. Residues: CASSLLPNPSSTDTQYF.